Included here is one T cell receptor (beta chain) sequence, with context. This entry comes from a study of blood T cell repertoires in COVID-19. Study-wide context: From T cells, B-cell-depleted T cells, or PBMCs came the material, which was cDNA or gDNA.

Authors' methods: Amplifying reference gene primers gave estimates of nucleated cell counts. The repertoire was sequenced with immunoSEQ multiplex PCR; TCRdb's copy has only in-frame clones and lacks some. V and J calls and clone size come straight from that table; D and trimming were deduced from the DNA. The table shows approximately 110,000 clones, with about 76% occurring only once. The V end lost 5 bases, the J end lost 10 bases, and 12 bases lay between the germline ends. CDR3 length: 13 residues. Germline V lookup: CDR1 MNHEY, CDR2 SMNVEV (reference sequence). The gene calls are TRBV27 and TRBJ1-6; D uncertain. Sequencing used peripheral blood. The receptor was derived from a man of 80 years or more with acute or convalescent COVID-19. The CDR3 is CASSPHRESPLHF. Written as DNA, the CDR3 is TGTGCCAGCAGTCCTCATAGAGAGTCACCCCTCCACTTT.